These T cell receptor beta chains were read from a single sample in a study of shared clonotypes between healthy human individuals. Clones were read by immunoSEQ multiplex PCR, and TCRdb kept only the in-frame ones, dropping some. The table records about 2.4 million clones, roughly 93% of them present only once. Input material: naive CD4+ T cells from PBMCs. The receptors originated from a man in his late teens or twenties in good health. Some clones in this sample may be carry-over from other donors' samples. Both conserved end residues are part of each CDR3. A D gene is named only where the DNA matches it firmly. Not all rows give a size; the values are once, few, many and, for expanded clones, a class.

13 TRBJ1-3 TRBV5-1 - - CASSSGEGNTIYF TGCGCCAGCAGCTCGGGGGAAGGAAACACCATATATTTT
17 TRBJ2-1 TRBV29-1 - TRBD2 CSVHGLAGGTGDNEQFF TGCAGCGTCCATGGGCTAGCGGGAGGGACTGGAGACAATGAGCAGTTCTTC
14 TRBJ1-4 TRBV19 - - CASRRDRLNEKLFF TGTGCCAGTAGGAGGGACCGACTGAATGAAAAACTGTTTTTT
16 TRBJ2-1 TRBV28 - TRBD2 CASSPHSGRDYDEQFF TGTGCCAGCAGTCCCCATAGCGGGAGGGACTATGATGAGCAGTTCTTC
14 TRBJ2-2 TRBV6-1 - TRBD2 CASRLAGDTGELFF TGTGCCAGCCGGCTAGCGGGAGACACCGGGGAGCTGTTTTTT
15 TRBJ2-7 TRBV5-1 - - CASSRVAGTSYEQYF TGCGCCAGCAGCCGGGTTGCAGGGACCTCCTACGAGCAGTACTTC
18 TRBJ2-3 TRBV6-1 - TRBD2 CASSELSRREGWADTQYF TGTGCCAGCAGTGAACTGAGTCGGCGGGAGGGCTGGGCAGATACGCAGTATTTT
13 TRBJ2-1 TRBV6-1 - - CASSQNLSGGQFF TGTGCCAGCAGTCAAAACTTATCAGGCGGGCAGTTCTTC
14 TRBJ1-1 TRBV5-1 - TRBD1 CASSRQGAHTEAFF TGCGCCAGCAGCAGACAGGGGGCGCACACTGAAGCTTTCTTT
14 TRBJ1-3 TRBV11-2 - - CASSTRATGNTIYF TGTGCCAGCAGCACTAGGGCGACTGGAAACACCATATATTTT
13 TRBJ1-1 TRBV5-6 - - CASRNALGTEAFF TGTGCCAGCAGGAATGCCCTGGGGACTGAAGCTTTCTTT
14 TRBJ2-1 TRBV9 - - CASSVAGLYNEQFF TGTGCCAGCAGCGTAGCAGGACTGTACAATGAGCAGTTCTTC
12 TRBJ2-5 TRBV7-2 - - CASSGGAETQYF TGTGCCAGCAGCGGGGGAGCCGAGACCCAGTACTTC
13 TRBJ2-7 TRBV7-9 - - CASSLAPTYEQYF TGTGCCAGCAGCTTAGCACCGACCTACGAGCAGTACTTC
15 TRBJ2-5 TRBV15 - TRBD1 CATSRAGDRKETQYF TGTGCCACCAGCAGAGCCGGGGACAGGAAAGAGACCCAGTACTTC
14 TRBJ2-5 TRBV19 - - CASRGRTSQETQYF TGTGCCAGTAGGGGCAGAACTTCACAAGAGACCCAGTACTTC
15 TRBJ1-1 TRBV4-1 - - CASSGRPGVDAEAFF TGCGCCAGCAGCGGTAGGCCAGGGGTGGATGCTGAAGCTTTCTTT
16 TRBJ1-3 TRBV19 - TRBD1 CASNGGTANSGNTIYF TGTGCCAGTAATGGGGGGACAGCCAACTCTGGAAACACCATATATTTT
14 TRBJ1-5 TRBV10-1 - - CASSEDRTYQPQHF TGCGCCAGCAGCGAGGACAGAACCTATCAGCCCCAGCATTTT
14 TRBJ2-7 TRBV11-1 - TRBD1 CASSLEGALNEQYF TGTGCCAGCAGCCTCGAGGGGGCATTGAACGAGCAGTACTTC
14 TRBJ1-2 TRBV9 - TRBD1 CASSARTGNYGYTF TGTGCCAGCAGCGCCAGGACAGGGAACTATGGCTACACCTTC
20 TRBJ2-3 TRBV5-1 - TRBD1 CASSFRTGPSWDSYTDTQYF TGCGCCAGCAGCTTCCGGACAGGGCCCTCGTGGGACTCCTACACAGATACGCAGTATTTT
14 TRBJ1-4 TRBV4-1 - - CASSQGGVNEKLFF TGCGCCAGCAGCCAAGGAGGGGTGAATGAAAAACTGTTTTTT
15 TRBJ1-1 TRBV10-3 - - CAISGPGRPNTEAFF TGTGCCATCAGTGGCCCGGGACGCCCGAACACTGAAGCTTTCTTT
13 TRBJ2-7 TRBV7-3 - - CASSFGTTYEQYF TGTGCCAGCAGCTTTGGGACAACCTACGAGCAGTACTTC
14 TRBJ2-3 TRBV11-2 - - CASSLVSSNRPQYF TGTGCCAGCAGCTTAGTTTCTAGTAACAGACCGCAGTATTTT
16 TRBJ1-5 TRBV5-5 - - CASSLLQGYSNQPQHF TGTGCCAGCAGCTTATTACAGGGATATAGCAATCAGCCCCAGCATTTT
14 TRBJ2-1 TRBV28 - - CASREGSSVGEQFF TGTGCCAGCAGGGAAGGGTCATCAGTTGGTGAGCAGTTCTTC
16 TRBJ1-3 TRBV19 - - CASSLARSGRGNTIYF TGTGCCAGTAGTCTTGCTCGATCCGGGCGAGGAAACACCATATATTTT
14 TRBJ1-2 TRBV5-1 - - CASSLGGTDYGYTF TGCGCCAGCAGCTTGGGCGGGACTGACTATGGCTACACCTTC
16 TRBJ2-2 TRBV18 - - CASSPPGGRGTGELFF TGTGCCAGCTCACCACCCGGGGGGCGAGGCACCGGGGAGCTGTTTTTT
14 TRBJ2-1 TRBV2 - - CASSVLGSYNEQFF TGTGCCAGCAGTGTCTTGGGGTCCTACAATGAGCAGTTCTTC
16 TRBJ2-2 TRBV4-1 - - CASSQVLARRSGELFF TGCGCCAGCAGCCAAGTTCTGGCTAGGAGGTCCGGGGAGCTGTTTTTT
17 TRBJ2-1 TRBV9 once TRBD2 CASSVGTSGGRYNEQFF TGTGCCAGCAGCGTAGGGACTAGCGGGGGCCGTTACAATGAGCAGTTCTTC
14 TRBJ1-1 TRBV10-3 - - CAISPRESRAEAFF TGTGCCATCAGCCCCCGCGAGTCGAGGGCTGAAGCTTTCTTT
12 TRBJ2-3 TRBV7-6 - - CASSRGTDTQYF TGTGCCAGCTCCCGCGGCACAGATACGCAGTATTTT
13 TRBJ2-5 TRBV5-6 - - CASSKIQQETQYF TGTGCCAGCAGCAAAATTCAGCAAGAGACCCAGTACTTC
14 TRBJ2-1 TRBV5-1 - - CASSLRLTFDEQFF TGCGCCAGCAGCCTGAGACTAACTTTCGATGAGCAGTTCTTC
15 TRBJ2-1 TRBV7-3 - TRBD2 CASSQTSGRGSEQFF TGTGCCAGCAGCCAGACTAGCGGGAGAGGGTCTGAGCAGTTCTTC
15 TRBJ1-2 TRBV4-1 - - CASSQEESRNYGYTF TGCGCCAGCAGCCAAGAAGAGTCCCGTAACTATGGCTACACCTTC
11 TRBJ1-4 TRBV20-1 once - CSARGHEKLFF TGCAGTGCTAGAGGCCATGAAAAACTGTTTTTT
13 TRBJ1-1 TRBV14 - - CASSFSANTEAFF TGTGCCAGCAGCTTCAGCGCAAACACTGAAGCTTTCTTT
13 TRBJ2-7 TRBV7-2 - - CASSWIDRPEQYF TGTGCCAGCAGCTGGATCGACAGGCCCGAGCAGTACTTC
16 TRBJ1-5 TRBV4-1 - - CASSQRSGTSNQPQHF TGCGCCAGCAGCCAGCGGTCCGGTACTAGCAATCAGCCCCAGCATTTT
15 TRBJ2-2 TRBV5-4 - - CASSATGPNTGELFF TGTGCCAGCAGCGCCACAGGACCTAACACCGGGGAGCTGTTTTTT
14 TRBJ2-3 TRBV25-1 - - CASTGAPNTDTQYF TGTGCCAGCACGGGGGCGCCGAACACAGATACGCAGTATTTT
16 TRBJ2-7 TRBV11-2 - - CASSLSTGASSYEQYF TGTGCCAGCAGCTTAAGTACAGGAGCTAGCTCCTACGAGCAGTACTTC
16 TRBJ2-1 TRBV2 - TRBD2 CASRGTSGTFYNEQFF TGTGCCAGCAGGGGGACTAGCGGGACATTCTACAATGAGCAGTTCTTC